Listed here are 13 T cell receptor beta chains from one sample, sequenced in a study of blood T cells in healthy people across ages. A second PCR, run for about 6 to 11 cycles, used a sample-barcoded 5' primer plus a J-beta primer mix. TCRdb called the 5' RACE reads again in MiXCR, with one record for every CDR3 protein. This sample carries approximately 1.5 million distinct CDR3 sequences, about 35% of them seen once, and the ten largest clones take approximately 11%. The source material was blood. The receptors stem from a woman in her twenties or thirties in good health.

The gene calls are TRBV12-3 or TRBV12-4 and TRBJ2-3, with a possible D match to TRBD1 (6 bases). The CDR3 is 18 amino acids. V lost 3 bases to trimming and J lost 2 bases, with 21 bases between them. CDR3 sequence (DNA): TGTGCCAGCAGTTTTAGTGCAGGGGTCCTTGGTGCCACAGATACGCAGTATTTT. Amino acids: CASSFSAGVLGATDTQYF.

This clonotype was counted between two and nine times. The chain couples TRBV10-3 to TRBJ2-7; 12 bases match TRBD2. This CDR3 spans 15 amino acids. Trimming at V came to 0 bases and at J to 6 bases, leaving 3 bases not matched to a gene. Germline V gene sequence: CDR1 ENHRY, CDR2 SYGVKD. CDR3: CAISESGLAGTEQYF. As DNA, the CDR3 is TGTGCCATCAGTGAGTCTGGACTAGCGGGGACCGAGCAGTACTTC.

This chain's CDR3 is CASSQGAQNYGYTF. The CDR3 DNA is TGTGCCAGCTCGCAGGGGGCCCAGAACTATGGCTACACCTTC. V gene TRBV18 combines with J gene TRBJ1-2; 8 bases match TRBD1. The V and J ends lost 6 bases and 2 bases, in that order; junction bases with no gene match: 5. The CDR3 contains 14 residues. The V gene's germline CDR1 is KGHSH and CDR2 LQKENI.

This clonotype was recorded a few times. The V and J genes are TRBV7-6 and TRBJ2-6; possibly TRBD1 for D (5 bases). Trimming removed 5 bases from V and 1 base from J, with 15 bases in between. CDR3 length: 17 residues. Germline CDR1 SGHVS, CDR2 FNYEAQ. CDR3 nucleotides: TGTGCCAGCAGCCGTTATTCCGGACAATCTGGGGCCAACGTCCTGACTTTC. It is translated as CASSRYSGQSGANVLTF.

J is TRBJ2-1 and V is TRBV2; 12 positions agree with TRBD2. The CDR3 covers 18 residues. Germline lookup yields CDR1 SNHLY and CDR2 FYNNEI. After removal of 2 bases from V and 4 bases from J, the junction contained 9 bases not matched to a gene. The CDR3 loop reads CASSEPYKTSGRYNEQFF. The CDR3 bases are TGTGCCAGCAGTGAACCCTACAAAACTAGCGGGAGGTACAATGAGCAGTTCTTC.

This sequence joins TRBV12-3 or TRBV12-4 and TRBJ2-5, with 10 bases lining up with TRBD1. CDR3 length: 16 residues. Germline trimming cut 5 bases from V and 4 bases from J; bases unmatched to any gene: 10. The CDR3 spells CASSPRGDRGRETQYF. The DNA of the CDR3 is TGTGCCAGCAGTCCTCGCGGGGACAGGGGTCGAGAGACCCAGTACTTC.

CDR3: CASSEEAGSGANVLTF. CDR3 in DNA: TGTGCCAGCAGTGAAGAGGCGGGGTCTGGGGCCAACGTCCTGACTTTC. V is TRBV6-1 and J is TRBJ2-6; D possibly corresponds to TRBD2 (6 bases). V was pared by 1 base and J by 1 base, with 8 bases between. CDR3 length: 16 residues. CDR1 and CDR2 (germline): MNHNS, SASEGT.

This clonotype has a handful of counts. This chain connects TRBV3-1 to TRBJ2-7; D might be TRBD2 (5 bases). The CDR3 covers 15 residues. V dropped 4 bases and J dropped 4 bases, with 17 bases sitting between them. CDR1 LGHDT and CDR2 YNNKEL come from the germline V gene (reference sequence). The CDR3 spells CASSPSGPLEYEQYF. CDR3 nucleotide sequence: TGTGCCAGCAGCCCGAGCGGCCCCCTAGAGTACGAGCAGTACTTC.

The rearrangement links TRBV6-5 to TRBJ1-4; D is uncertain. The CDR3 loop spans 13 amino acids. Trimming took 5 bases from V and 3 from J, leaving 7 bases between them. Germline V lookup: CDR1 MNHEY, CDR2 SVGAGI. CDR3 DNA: TGTGCCAGCAGTATGGGTCCTAATGAAAAACTGTTTTTT. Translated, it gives CASSMGPNEKLFF.

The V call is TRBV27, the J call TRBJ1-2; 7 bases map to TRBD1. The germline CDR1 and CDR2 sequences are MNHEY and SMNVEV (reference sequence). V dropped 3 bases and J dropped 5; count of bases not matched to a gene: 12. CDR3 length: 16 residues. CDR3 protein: CASSFLLGQATYGYTF. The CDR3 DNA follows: TGTGCCAGCAGTTTCCTCCTAGGACAGGCCACATATGGCTACACCTTC.

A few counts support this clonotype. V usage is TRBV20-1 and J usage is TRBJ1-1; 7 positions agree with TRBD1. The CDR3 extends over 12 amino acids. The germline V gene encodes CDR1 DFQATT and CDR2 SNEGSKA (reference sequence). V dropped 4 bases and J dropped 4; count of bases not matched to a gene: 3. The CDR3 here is CSATDRATEAFF. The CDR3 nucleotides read TGCAGTGCTACTGACAGGGCCACTGAAGCTTTCTTT.

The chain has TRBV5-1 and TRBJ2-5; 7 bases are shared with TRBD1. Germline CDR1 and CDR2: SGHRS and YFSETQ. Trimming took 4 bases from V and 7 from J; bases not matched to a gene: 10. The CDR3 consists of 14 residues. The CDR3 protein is CASSPRDSSGTQYF. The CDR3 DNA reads TGCGCCAGCAGCCCCCGGGACAGTTCGGGGACCCAGTACTTC.

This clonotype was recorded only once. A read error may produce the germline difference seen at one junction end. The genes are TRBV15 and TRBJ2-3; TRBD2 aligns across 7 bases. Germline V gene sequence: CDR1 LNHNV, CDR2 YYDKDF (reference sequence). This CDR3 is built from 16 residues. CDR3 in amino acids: CTTSREGGILVDAQYF. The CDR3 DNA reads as TGTACCACCAGCAGAGAGGGAGGGATTCTAGTAGATGCGCAGTATTTT.